These 8 T cell receptor beta chains came from one sample sequenced in a study of blood T cells in healthy people across ages. A second PCR, run for roughly 7 to 11 cycles, used a sample-barcoded 5' primer plus a J-beta primer mix. Each CDR3 protein is one row after TCRdb ran MiXCR on the 5' RACE reads. Of 2 million or so distinct CDR3 sequences in the sample, about 49% were seen once. The sample taken for sequencing was blood. The receptors stem from a woman aged 40 to 50 in good health.

The chain has TRBV7-2 and TRBJ1-2; D perhaps matches TRBD1 (6 bases). CDR1 is SGHTA and CDR2 is FQGNSA in the germline V gene. The CDR3 runs to 14 residues. Trimming stripped 0 bases from V and 7 bases from J, with 12 bases between. The CDR3: CASSLATGALGYTF. The DNA for the CDR3 is TGTGCCAGCAGCTTAGCCACGGGGGCGCTTGGCTACACCTTC.

This chain uses TRBV20-1 with TRBJ2-7; D is unclear. Germline CDR1 reads DFQATT; CDR2 reads SNEGSKA (reference sequence). CDR3 size: 11 residues. V gave up 6 bases and J gave up 3 bases, with 9 bases separating them. The CDR3 nucleotides read TGCAGTGCGCAACTAAACTACGAGCAGTACTTC. It translates to CSAQLNYEQYF.

CDR3 sequence reads: CASSQEGRLTPANYGYTF. The CDR3 nucleotides read TGCGCCAGCAGCCAAGAGGGCAGGCTTACACCAGCTAACTATGGCTACACCTTC. The V gene is TRBV4-1, the J gene TRBJ1-2; D not certain. The CDR3 spans 18 residues. Trimming shortened V by 0 bases and J by 0 bases, and 17 bases separated the two germline ends. CDR1 and CDR2 from the germline V gene are MGHRA and YSYEKL.

This clonotype came up a few times. V usage is TRBV7-9 and J usage is TRBJ2-5; unclear D gene. The J call may be incorrect, as the DNA end agrees better with TRBJ2-7. The CDR3 covers 15 residues. Germline CDR1 and CDR2: SEHNR and FQNEAQ (reference sequence). Here the CDR3 DNA reads TGTGCCAGCAGCTCGGCCAGCCCGTATGGTTACGAGCAGTACTTC. Translating gives CASSSASPYGYEQYF.

CDR3 sequence (DNA): TGCAGTGCTAAACAACCGCCGGGACAGGGTTTCGAGACCCAGTACTTC. It specifies CSAKQPPGQGFETQYF. This chain connects TRBV20-1 to TRBJ2-5; 9 bases map to TRBD1. The CDR3 has 16 amino acids. CDR1 DFQATT and CDR2 SNEGSKA come from the germline V gene (reference sequence). Unmatched junction bases numbered 14, after V lost 4 bases and J lost 5 bases.

A few counts support this clonotype. This chain uses TRBV28 with TRBJ2-3; 8 bases are a match to TRBD1. The germline V gene has CDR1 MDHEN and CDR2 SYDVKM. The CDR3 covers 13 residues. Germline trimming cut 6 bases from V and 5 bases from J; bases unmatched to any gene: 4. The CDR3 DNA sequence: TGTGCCAGCAGACTGACAGGGGTAGATACGCAGTATTTT. Amino acids: CASRLTGVDTQYF.

This clonotype has only one observation. This chain connects TRBV7-2 to TRBJ2-5; 11 nucleotides agree with TRBD2. Unmatched junction bases numbered 6, after V lost 5 bases and J lost 1 base. The CDR3 has 16 amino acids. Germline V gene sequence: CDR1 SGHTA, CDR2 FQGNSA. Written as DNA, the CDR3 is TGTGCCAGCAGCCCAGATCTAGCGGGGGGCCAAGAGACCCAGTACTTC. Translated: CASSPDLAGGQETQYF.

This chain links TRBV28 with TRBJ1-1; D unresolved. Germline CDR1 MDHEN, CDR2 SYDVKM. V was trimmed by 3 bases and J by 8 bases, leaving 10 bases between them. The CDR3 loop spans 12 amino acids. The CDR3 protein is CASSLATAEAFF. Written as DNA, the CDR3 is TGTGCCAGCAGTTTGGCGACCGCCGAAGCTTTCTTT.